These 31 T cell receptor beta chains came from one sample sequenced in a study of blood T cell repertoires in COVID-19. Here immunoSEQ multiplex PCR was the method, and the copy in TCRdb shows in-frame clones only, minus some. The repertoire holds 200,000 to 250,000 clones, with 82% as singletons. The sequencing sample was made of peripheral blood. The receptors here all came from a woman in her 40s with acute or convalescent COVID-19.

This chain joins TRBV6-5 and TRBJ1-1; D not certain. V lost 6 bases and J lost 5, with 16 bases in between. CDR1 is MNHEY, CDR2 SVGAGI, per germline. The CDR3 sequence is 14 residues long. The CDR3 spells CASRPGQWRTEAFF. Here the CDR3 DNA reads TGTGCCAGCAGGCCGGGTCAATGGAGGACTGAAGCTTTCTTT.

The CDR3 protein is CASAWAGGPKTQYF. The CDR3 DNA sequence: TGTGCCAGCGCCTGGGCGGGAGGGCCCAAGACCCAGTACTTC. The chain couples TRBV14 to TRBJ2-5; 9 bases are a match to TRBD2. The CDR3 covers 14 residues. Trimming took 8 bases from V and 6 from J; bases not matched to a gene: 10. In germline, CDR1 is SGHDN, CDR2 FVKESK.

The CDR3 bases are TGTGCCAGCAACGGACAGGGGGCCATGAACACTGAAGCTTTCTTT. Protein: CASNGQGAMNTEAFF. The chain links TRBV6-1 to TRBJ1-1, with 11 bases identical to TRBD1. CDR1 is MNHNS, CDR2 SASEGT, per germline. This CDR3 contains 15 residues. With V trimmed by 7 bases and J by 0 bases, 4 bases remained unmatched.

The chain uses TRBV19 and TRBJ1-3; maybe TRBD1 (5 bases). V shed 0 bases and J shed 2 bases, with 8 bases lying between them. Germline loops: CDR1 LNHDA, CDR2 SQIVND (reference sequence). The CDR3 length is 15 residues. CDR3 residues: CASSIDDSAGNTIYF. The CDR3 DNA is TGTGCCAGTAGTATAGACGACAGCGCTGGAAACACCATATATTTT.

V usage is TRBV19 and J usage is TRBJ1-4; TRBD1 matches at 9 bases. J lost 6 bases, V lost 3 bases, and 2 bases had no gene match. CDR1 is LNHDA and CDR2 is SQIVND in the germline V gene (reference sequence). This CDR3 region has 14 residues. The CDR3 DNA follows: TGTGCCAGTAGTATCCGGACAGGGGATGAAAAACTGTTTTTT. Translation: CASSIRTGDEKLFF.

This chain uses TRBV20-1 with TRBJ1-2; D perhaps matches TRBD1 (6 bases). Per the germline V gene, CDR1 is DFQATT and CDR2 is SNEGSKA (reference sequence). Trimming cost V 3 bases and J 7 bases, with 15 bases left between them. The CDR3 totals 13 residues. CDR3 nucleotides: TGCAGTGCTAGTCCGGCAGGGGCTGGTGGCTACACCTTC. Translating gives CSASPAGAGGYTF.

The genes are TRBV7-2 and TRBJ2-5, with a weak D call TRBD2 (5 bases). The germline CDR1 and CDR2 sequences are SGHTA and FQGNSA. This CDR3 contains 17 residues. Trimming took off 1 base at V and 0 bases at J, with 15 bases between the two ends. The CDR3 DNA reads TGTGCCAGCAGCTTAGGGCAGCGGCCTTCGTACCAAGAGACCCAGTACTTC. It yields the protein CASSLGQRPSYQETQYF.

The chain is built from TRBV11-2 and TRBJ2-4; TRBD2 agrees at 8 bases. Looked up from germline, CDR1 is SGHAT and CDR2 is FQNNGV. J lost 6 bases, V lost 1 base, and 14 bases had no gene match. The CDR3 covers 18 residues. Here the CDR3 DNA reads TGTGCCAGCAGCTTAGCACGCCTAGGCGGGGGGCCTCGAAACATTCAGTACTTC. This codes for CASSLARLGGGPRNIQYF.

The chain combines TRBV2 with TRBJ1-5, with TRBD1 identical over 9 bases. Trimming removed 6 bases from V and 2 bases from J; junction bases left unmatched: 5. This CDR3 is built from 15 residues. Germline CDR1 is SNHLY and CDR2 is FYNNEI. This CDR3 reads CASRTGGIGNQPQHF. The CDR3, as DNA: TGTGCCAGCAGGACAGGGGGAATCGGCAATCAGCCCCAGCATTTT.

This clone was counted once. The genes are TRBV18 and TRBJ1-1; D remains ambiguous. Trimming removed 3 bases from V and 8 bases from J, with 13 bases in between. Germline values: CDR1 KGHSH, CDR2 LQKENI. CDR3 size: 13 residues. This chain's CDR3 is CASSPGGSHEAFF. CDR3 in DNA: TGTGCCAGCTCACCGGGTGGGAGCCACGAAGCTTTCTTT.

The V call is TRBV5-8, the J call TRBJ2-5, with 14 bases aligning to TRBD2. The CDR3 is 16 residues long. The V segment lost 2 bases and the J segment 4 bases; nucleotides outside the gene matches: 4. Germline V gives CDR1 SGHTS, CDR2 YDEGEE. For the CDR3, the DNA is TGTGCCAGCAGCTTCGGGACTAGCGGGAGAGCAGAGACCCAGTACTTC. Its protein is CASSFGTSGRAETQYF.

The chain carries TRBV5-1 and TRBJ1-4; 7 bases agree with TRBD1. The CDR3 consists of 16 residues. J was trimmed by 4 bases and V by 4 bases; bases with no gene match: 10. Per germline, CDR1 SGHRS and CDR2 YFSETQ. This CDR3 is CASSRQGQGLNEKLFF. The CDR3 DNA follows: TGCGCCAGCAGCCGACAGGGCCAGGGGCTTAATGAAAAACTGTTTTTT.

The chain uses TRBV6-1 and TRBJ2-4, with D hard to call. The CDR3 length is 12 residues. The ends were cut back, 5 bases at V and 7 bases at J, with 9 bases in the middle. In germline, CDR1 is MNHNS, CDR2 SASEGT. CDR3 coding DNA: TGTGCCAGCAGTCCCAGGCTGAACATTCAGTACTTC. Encoded protein: CASSPRLNIQYF.

A word on this clone: Within the sample, other DNA sequences also encode this same CDR3. The CDR3 protein is CASRAGTGLYGYTF. The CDR3 DNA follows: TGTGCCAGCAGAGCCGGGACAGGGCTCTATGGCTACACCTTC. The V call is TRBV2, the J call TRBJ1-2, with TRBD1 identical over 9 bases. Germline values: CDR1 SNHLY, CDR2 FYNNEI. The J segment lost 4 bases and the V segment lost 6 bases, leaving 6 bases of the junction unmatched. The CDR3 runs 14 residues.

This chain joins TRBV29-1 and TRBJ2-3, with 8 bases aligning to TRBD1. J was trimmed by 2 bases and V by 3 bases; bases with no gene match: 1. The CDR3 is 13 amino acids. The V gene's germline CDR1 is SQVTM and CDR2 ANQGSEA. CDR3 in amino acids: CSVDQGATDTQYF. For the CDR3, the DNA is TGCAGCGTTGATCAGGGGGCCACAGATACGCAGTATTTT.

This clone has just one count. The chain joins TRBV15 to TRBJ1-3; 7 bases map to TRBD1. Germline CDR1 reads LNHNV; CDR2 reads YYDKDF (reference sequence). V shed 8 bases and J 3 bases; nucleotides not matched to a gene: 7. The CDR3 is 14 amino acids. The CDR3 is CATATGTSGNTIYF. CDR3 in DNA: TGTGCCACCGCGACAGGGACTAGTGGAAACACCATATATTTT.

The chain has TRBV6-4 and TRBJ2-3, with 7 positions matching TRBD2. The CDR3 consists of 15 residues. Per the germline V gene, CDR1 is MRHNA and CDR2 is SNTAGT. V trimming: 5 bases; J trimming: 3 bases; junction bases outside the gene matches: 8. CDR3 in amino acids: CASSLEAGQTDTQYF. CDR3 DNA: TGTGCCAGCAGTCTCGAAGCGGGGCAAACAGATACGCAGTATTTT.

V usage is TRBV30 and J usage is TRBJ1-1; 8 positions agree with TRBD1. Trimming removed 1 base from V and 8 bases from J; junction bases left unmatched: 9. The CDR3 length is 14 residues. CDR1 GTSNPN and CDR2 SVGIG come from the germline V gene (reference sequence). The CDR3 loop reads CAWSEDRAIHEAFF. The CDR3 nucleotides read TGTGCCTGGAGTGAGGACAGGGCCATCCACGAAGCTTTCTTT.

This chain connects TRBV24-1 to TRBJ2-1; 9 bases are a match to TRBD2. Trimming took 4 bases from V and 0 from J; bases not matched to a gene: 6. Germline CDR1 and CDR2: KGHDR and SFDVKD. The CDR3 consists of 17 residues. CDR3 nucleotide sequence: TGTGCCACCAGTGACTTCCTAGCGGGGAGCTCCTACAATGAGCAGTTCTTC. Amino acids: CATSDFLAGSSYNEQFF.

The V gene is TRBV27, the J gene TRBJ2-3; D gene unclear. The CDR3 contains 14 residues. Trimming took 1 base from V and 0 from J, leaving 5 bases between them. Germline assignment: CDR1 MNHEY and CDR2 SMNVEV (reference sequence). As DNA, the CDR3 is TGTGCCAGCAGTTTATTTGGCAGCACAGATACGCAGTATTTT. Translated, it gives CASSLFGSTDTQYF.

The chain has TRBV5-4 and TRBJ2-3; D is perhaps TRBD2 (5 bases). The CDR3 is made up of 14 amino acids. Trimming shortened V by 0 bases and J by 5 bases, and 10 bases separated the two germline ends. The germline CDR1 and CDR2 sequences are SGHNT and YYREEE (reference sequence). The DNA for the CDR3 is TGTGCCAGCAGCTTGGAATTTGGAGGAGATACGCAGTATTTT. Translation gives CASSLEFGGDTQYF.

The V and J genes are TRBV7-2 and TRBJ2-7; TRBD2 matches 11 bases. J gave up 5 bases and V 5 bases, and 11 bases lay outside the gene matches. The CDR3 is 16 residues long. Germline CDR1 reads SGHTA; CDR2 reads FQGNSA. The CDR3: CASSQSRASGRNEQYF. The CDR3, as DNA: TGTGCCAGCAGCCAAAGTCGCGCTAGCGGGAGGAACGAGCAGTACTTC. The full variable domain, rest sourced from reference TRBV7-2 and TRBJ2-7, is GAGVSQSPSNKVTEKGKDVELRCDPISGHTALYWYRQSLGQGLEFLIYFQGNSAPDKSGLPSDRFSAERTGGSVSTLTIQRTQQEDSAVYLCASSQSRASGRNEQYFGPGTRLTVT.

The chain has TRBV19 and TRBJ2-3, with 7 bases that match TRBD2. Germline CDR1 and CDR2: LNHDA and SQIVND (reference sequence). The CDR3 is 14 amino acids. The V and J ends lost 5 bases and 8 bases, in that order; junction bases with no gene match: 10. CDR3 bases: TGTGCCAGTAGTCCGGCGGGGCAGCGGGGTACGCAGTATTTT. As protein: CASSPAGQRGTQYF.

The rearrangement links TRBV7-6 to TRBJ2-5; 9 bases line up with TRBD1. The CDR3 totals 16 residues. Germline loops: CDR1 SGHVS, CDR2 FNYEAQ. J was trimmed by 2 bases and V by 1 base; bases with no gene match: 5. The CDR3 DNA is TGTGCCAGCAGCTTAGGAACTGGACAGGGGCAAGAGACCCAGTACTTC. Translated, it gives CASSLGTGQGQETQYF.

The chain combines TRBV7-7 with TRBJ1-1; D call uncertain. The CDR3 is made up of 15 amino acids. Trimming cost V 1 base and J 3 bases, with 12 bases left between them. Per germline, CDR1 SSHAT and CDR2 FNYEAQ (reference sequence). DNA of the CDR3: TGTGCCAGCAGCTTAGAACGGCGGTTGGACACTGAAGCTTTCTTT. It yields the protein CASSLERRLDTEAFF. The complete variable domain, with remaining parts taken from reference TRBV7-7 and TRBJ1-1, reads GAGVSQSPRYKVTKRGQDVTLRCDPISSHATLYWYQQALGQGPEFLTYFNYEAQPDKSGLPSDRFSAERPEGSISTLTIQRTEQRDSAMYRCASSLERRLDTEAFFGQGTRLTVV.

In its sample, this clone was seen a few times. This sequence joins TRBV27 and TRBJ2-7, with TRBD1 matching over 9 bases. V gave up 3 bases and J gave up 4 bases; unmatched junction bases: 4. The CDR3 totals 14 residues. Germline-derived CDR1 and CDR2 are MNHEY and SMNVEV (reference sequence). The CDR3 bases are TGTGCCAGCAGTTTCGGGACAGGGCAATACGAGCAGTACTTC. Translated, it gives CASSFGTGQYEQYF.

The chain employs TRBV3-1 (or the pseudogene TRBV3-2) and TRBJ2-7; 7 nucleotides match TRBD2. The V segment lost 4 bases and the J segment 3 bases; nucleotides outside the gene matches: 12. The CDR3 covers 16 residues. Germline V lookup: CDR1 LGHDT, CDR2 YNNKEL (reference sequence). CDR3 region: CASSRLGEGTRYEQYF. The CDR3 region has the DNA TGTGCCAGCAGCCGCCTCGGGGAGGGGACTCGCTACGAGCAGTACTTC.

This chain links TRBV24-1 with TRBJ1-4; D is uncertain. In germline, CDR1 is KGHDR, CDR2 SFDVKD. CDR3 size: 12 residues. Deletions cut 9 bases from V and 8 bases from J, with 12 bases between. DNA for the CDR3: TGTGCCACCGAACGGCGGCGGGAAAAACTGTTTTTT. It specifies CATERRREKLFF.

The chain has TRBV7-2 and TRBJ2-7; 7 bases map to TRBD2. The V gene end was trimmed by 0 bases and the J gene end by 3 bases; junction bases not matched to a gene: 5. CDR1 SGHTA and CDR2 FQGNSA come from the germline V gene. CDR3 length equals 15 residues. DNA of the CDR3: TGTGCCAGCAGCTTAGCGTGGGGAGGGATCTACGAGCAGTACTTC. This codes for CASSLAWGGIYEQYF.

J is TRBJ2-1 and V is TRBV5-3; 15 bases map to TRBD2. TRBV5-3 falls under the ORF class, with uncertain function. Unmatched junction bases numbered 9, after V lost 4 bases and J lost 4 bases. The CDR3 has 18 amino acids. The CDR3 loop is CARSRPGTSGGPYNEQFF. The CDR3 nucleotides read TGTGCCAGAAGCCGTCCCGGGACTAGCGGGGGGCCTTACAATGAGCAGTTCTTC.

The rearrangement uses TRBV18 and TRBJ1-1; D possibly corresponds to TRBD1 (5 bases). V was pared by 0 bases and J by 0 bases, with 8 bases between. The CDR3 spans 15 residues. Germline V lookup: CDR1 KGHSH, CDR2 LQKENI. The CDR3 DNA sequence: TGTGCCAGCTCACCACCGGGGGGAATGAACACTGAAGCTTTCTTT. It is translated as CASSPPGGMNTEAFF.